Each of the 2 T cell receptor beta chains below was sequenced from the same sample in a study of cytomegalovirus exposure and HLA in healthy donors. Use of 60 Vbeta and 13 Jbeta primers characterized the PCR. TCRdb keeps only in-frame clones here, not all; method: immunoSEQ multiplex PCR. Of 130,000 to 150,000 clones listed, around 80% were seen once; the top ten hold less than 3.5%. Sequenced sample: PBMCs. Source of these receptors: a woman younger than 45 in good health and CMV-seronegative.

Only one count was recorded for this clone. V gene TRBV11-2 combines with J gene TRBJ2-1, with D possibly matching TRBD2 (5 bases). This CDR3 is 12 amino acids long. Trimming removed 5 bases at V and 10 bases at J, with 12 bases between. Germline assignment: CDR1 SGHAT and CDR2 FQNNGV. CDR3 in amino acids: CASSILVSEQFF. In DNA, the CDR3 is TGTGCCAGCAGCATACTAGTTAGCGAGCAGTTCTTC.

On this clone itself: This CDR3 is also generated by other DNA sequences in the sample. The CDR3 spells CASSLRDRNTEAFF. The CDR3 nucleotides read TGTGCCAGCAGCTTGCGGGACAGGAACACTGAAGCTTTCTTT. This chain joins TRBV7-8 and TRBJ1-1; 7 bases line up with TRBD1. Germline V gene data show CDR1 as SGHVS and CDR2 as FQNEAQ. Unmatched junction bases numbered 2, after V lost 3 bases and J lost 1 base. The CDR3 covers 14 residues.